The clone carrying this T cell receptor beta chain has just a few counts. Antigen: not known. This sample is part of a study of T cells after yellow fever vaccination. Trimming stripped 7 bases from V and 7 bases from J, with 16 bases between. Germline loops: CDR1 SQVTM, CDR2 ANQGSEA. The CDR3 has 12 amino acids. TCRdb reanalysed the 5' RACE reads using MiXCR and keeps one entry per CDR3 protein. The sample gives around 120,000 distinct CDR3 sequences, 13% to 15% of which show up once; roughly 43% is in the top ten. Overall study results and limits: Although most clonotypes did not, a small share appeared in both CD4 and CD8 compartments.

The sample consisted of CD8+ T cells sorted from PBMCs, taken 5 days after the yellow fever booster vaccination. The receptor was derived from a man younger than 35 who received the YFV17D yellow fever vaccine. The genes are TRBV29-1 and TRBJ1-2; TRBD1 is a possible D gene (6 bases). The CDR3 loop is CSAGSGAVGYTF. CDR3 DNA: TGCAGCGCCGGTTCGGGGGCGGTTGGCTACACCTTC.